This T cell receptor beta chain was retrieved from a study of cytomegalovirus exposure and HLA in healthy donors. Turning to the study itself: There were over 350 genotyped donors. Of these, about 81% fell in the genetic ancestry cluster associated with self-reported Caucasian donors. The study's findings and limits: Later analysis showed most CMV-associated TCR beta chains appearing HLA-restricted. Later analysis associated a missense DCLRE1C variant with TCR beta V- and J-gene trimming. Prior analysis indicated that the majority of TCR beta V segments exhibited productivity approximately 87% or approximately 30% of the time.

With 60 Vbeta and 13 Jbeta primers, the PCR was carried out. The data were produced by immunoSEQ multiplex PCR, yet TCRdb's version contains in-frame clones alone and is incomplete. The sample consists of about 200,000 clones, approximately 78% of them appearing once. A remark on this clone: Its antigen is not known.

The germline V gene encodes CDR1 MNHEY and CDR2 SMNVEV (reference sequence). There are 17 residues in the CDR3. The V segment lost 4 bases and the J segment 1 base; nucleotides outside the gene matches: 9. The chain couples TRBV27 to TRBJ2-7; 11 bases are a match to TRBD2. The TCR was taken from a woman aged 45-65 years in good health and CMV-seropositive. Sequencing was done on a sample of PBMCs. CDR3 nucleotides: TGTGCCAGCAGTTCCCTCACGACTAGCGGGACGTCCTACGAGCAGTACTTC. This gives the protein CASSSLTTSGTSYEQYF.